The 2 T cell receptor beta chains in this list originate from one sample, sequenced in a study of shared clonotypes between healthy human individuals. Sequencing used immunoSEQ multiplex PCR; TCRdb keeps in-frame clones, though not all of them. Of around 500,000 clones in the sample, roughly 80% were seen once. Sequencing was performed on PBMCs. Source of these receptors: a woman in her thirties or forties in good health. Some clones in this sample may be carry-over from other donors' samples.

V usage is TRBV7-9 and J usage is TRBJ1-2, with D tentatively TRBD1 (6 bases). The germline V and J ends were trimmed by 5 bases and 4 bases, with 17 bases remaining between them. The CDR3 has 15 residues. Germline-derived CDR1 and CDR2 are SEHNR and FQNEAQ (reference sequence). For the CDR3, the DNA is TGTGCCAGCAGCCAGAGGGACAAGAATCTCTATGGCTACACCTTC. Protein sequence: CASSQRDKNLYGYTF. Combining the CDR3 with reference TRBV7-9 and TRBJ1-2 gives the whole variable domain DTGVSQNPRHKITKRGQNVTFRCDPISEHNRLYWYRQTLGQGPEFLTYFQNEAQLEKSRLLSDRFSAERPKGSFSTLEIQRTEQGDSAMYLCASSQRDKNLYGYTFGSGTRLTVV.

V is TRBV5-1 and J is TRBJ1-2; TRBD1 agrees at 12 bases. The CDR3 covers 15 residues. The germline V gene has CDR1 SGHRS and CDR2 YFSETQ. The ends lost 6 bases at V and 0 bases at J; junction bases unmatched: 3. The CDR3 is CASTRDRGPNYGYTF. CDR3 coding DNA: TGCGCCAGCACCCGGGACAGGGGGCCTAACTATGGCTACACCTTC.